Included here is one TCR beta chain sequence, with context. The data were obtained in a study of blood T cell repertoires in COVID-19. Assignment of participants to cohorts was predicated upon participant-reported clinical history. During the 2 weeks before they entered the study, exposed participants had met someone with a PCR-confirmed or clinician-diagnosed COVID-19 case. The CDR3 has 15 amino acids. V lost 4 bases and J lost 1; bases outside the gene matches: 6. Germline assignment: CDR1 KGHSH and CDR2 LQKENI. In the study's own analysis: For nucleated cells, counts were estimated from reference gene primer amplification. The data were produced by immunoSEQ multiplex PCR, yet TCRdb's version contains in-frame clones alone and is incomplete. V and J calls plus clone size are reproduced from that table; the DNA served to infer D and trimming. The data contain some 300,000 clones, 85% to 90% of them singletons.

Sequencing input: PBMCs or T cells enriched from blood (not recorded which). The source of this sequence is a woman between 45 and 60 years old who had been exposed to COVID-19. The V gene is TRBV18, the J gene TRBJ1-2; 7 bases are a match to TRBD1. CDR3 in amino acids: CASSQNRGYNYGYTF. The CDR3 region has the DNA TGTGCCAGCTCACAAAACAGGGGTTATAACTATGGCTACACCTTC.